This entry lists 8 T cell receptor beta chains sequenced from one sample in a study of TIL therapy for anti-PD-1-resistant metastatic lung cancer. Time point specified: pre-treatment sample, taken before nivolumab and TIL therapy. Tumor tissue came from excised metastases, mostly pleural nodules or supraclavicular lymph nodes. Sequencing used immunoSEQ v3. Profiled with immunoSEQ multiplex PCR; TCRdb holds only in-frame clones, not every one. Among more than 90,000 clones listed, 65% were seen once. This specimen consisted of tumor tissue, obtained at baseline. Receptors originate from a person aged 30 to 80 with non-small cell lung cancer.

The sample holds a few counts of this clone. The chain is built from TRBV7-3 and TRBJ2-3; TRBD1 might be the D (6 bases). V was cut by 4 bases and J by 0 bases, with 11 bases left in between. Germline-derived CDR1 and CDR2 are SGHTA and FQGTGA. The CDR3 covers 15 residues. The CDR3: CASSSGTTSTDTQYF. The CDR3 DNA reads as TGTGCCAGCAGCTCCGGGACAACTAGCACAGATACGCAGTATTTT.

CDR3 sequence reads: CASSAPRGRDYEQYF. CDR3 sequence (DNA): TGTGCCAGCAGCGCACCCCGGGGCAGGGATTACGAGCAGTACTTC. The chain combines TRBV7-9 with TRBJ2-7; TRBD1 or TRBD2 may be the D gene (5 bases each). The V gene lost 5 bases and the J gene lost 4 bases, with 18 bases spanning the gap. Germline loops: CDR1 SEHNR, CDR2 FQNEAQ (reference sequence). The CDR3 runs to 15 residues. The full variable domain, completed using reference TRBV7-9 and TRBJ2-7, is DTGVSQNPRHKITKRGQNVTFRCDPISEHNRLYWYRQTLGQGPEFLTYFQNEAQLEKSRLLSDRFSAERPKGSFSTLEIQRTEQGDSAMYLCASSAPRGRDYEQYFGPGTRLTVT.

The genes are TRBV19 and TRBJ2-4; D is ambiguous. CDR1 and CDR2 (germline): LNHDA, SQIVND (reference sequence). The CDR3 is 13 residues long. Trimming stripped 9 bases from V and 6 bases from J, with 15 bases between. CDR3 in amino acids: CASGSQLGNIQYF. DNA of the CDR3: TGTGCCAGCGGTAGCCAGTTGGGAAACATTCAGTACTTC.

The chain employs TRBV29-1 and TRBJ2-5, with D unclear. The length of the CDR3 is 11 residues. The V end lost 6 bases, the J end lost 5 bases, and 10 bases lay between the germline ends. CDR1 SQVTM and CDR2 ANQGSEA come from the germline V gene. CDR3 nucleotide sequence: TGCAGCGTGAGACCAGCGGAGACCCAGTACTTC. This codes for CSVRPAETQYF.

This clone appeared once. The rearrangement links TRBV14 to TRBJ2-2; D is unclear. The CDR3 covers 16 residues. Between the trimmed V and J ends, which lost 2 bases and 6 bases, there was a span of 16 bases. CDR1 is SGHDN, CDR2 FVKESK, per germline. The CDR3 sequence is CASSQQGSTRAGELFF. The CDR3 DNA sequence: TGTGCCAGCAGCCAACAAGGAAGTACACGCGCCGGGGAGCTGTTTTTT.

The chain couples TRBV5-1 to TRBJ2-3, with D possibly being TRBD1 (6 bases). Germline values: CDR1 SGHRS, CDR2 YFSETQ. This CDR3 has 14 residues. Trimming shortened V by 0 bases and J by 1 base, and 6 bases separated the two germline ends. The CDR3 protein is CASSLDRGTDTQYF. The CDR3 DNA is TGCGCCAGCAGCTTGGACAGGGGCACAGATACGCAGTATTTT.

This chain connects TRBV7-3 to TRBJ2-5, with 7 bases identical to TRBD2. The germline V gene has CDR1 SGHTA and CDR2 FQGTGA. This CDR3 region has 14 residues. V lost 2 bases to trimming and J lost 4 bases; unmatched junction nucleotides: 4. The CDR3: CASSLAGEGETQYF. The CDR3 region has the DNA TGTGCCAGCAGCTTAGCGGGAGAGGGAGAGACCCAGTACTTC. The complete variable domain, with remaining parts taken from reference TRBV7-3 and TRBJ2-5, reads GAGVSQTPSNKVTEKGKYVELRCDPISGHTALYWYRQSLGQGPEFLIYFQGTGAADDSGLPNDRFFAVRPEGSVSTLKIQRTERGDSAVYLCASSLAGEGETQYFGPGTRLLVL.

The CDR3 DNA is TGTGCCAGCAGTTTACCAGGGGGCGATGAGCAGTTCTTC. Its protein product is CASSLPGGDEQFF. J is TRBJ2-1 and V is TRBV12-3 or TRBV12-4; 8 nucleotides agree with TRBD1. Trimming cost V 2 bases and J 8 bases; bases outside gene matches: 2. The CDR3 has 13 amino acids.